The 12 T cell receptor beta chains given below trace back to one sample, sequenced in a study of blood T cells in healthy people across ages. Sample-barcoded 5' priming and a J-beta primer mix drove a second PCR of roughly 7 to 11 cycles. TCRdb recomputed calls from the 5' RACE reads with MiXCR, one row per CDR3 protein. The table lists 1.5 million to 2 million distinct CDR3 sequences, 28% of them singletons. Sequenced sample: blood. Receptors were obtained from a woman aged 30 to 39 in good health.

This chain uses TRBV30 with TRBJ2-1; no reliable D call. The CDR3 consists of 13 residues. Trimming left V 0 bases short and J 6 bases short, with 9 bases between. Germline assignment: CDR1 GTSNPN and CDR2 SVGIG (reference sequence). CDR3 loop: CAWSVKGFNEQFF. CDR3 in DNA: TGTGCCTGGAGTGTGAAAGGATTCAATGAGCAGTTCTTC.

This clonotype has just a few counts. The chain carries TRBV12-3 or TRBV12-4 and TRBJ2-1; D is ambiguous. The CDR3 contains 13 residues. V was trimmed by 5 bases and J by 7 bases, leaving 12 bases between them. The CDR3 sequence: CASSPLIRNEQFF. The DNA for the CDR3 is TGTGCCAGCAGTCCCCTAATAAGGAATGAGCAGTTCTTC.

This clonotype was counted at least ten times. The rearrangement links TRBV6-2 or TRBV6-3 to TRBJ2-7; D may be TRBD1 (5 bases). Trimming shortened V by 0 bases and J by 2 bases, and 5 bases separated the two germline ends. The germline CDR1 and CDR2 sequences are MNHEY and SVGEGT. The CDR3 has 13 amino acids. CDR3 residues: CASSYSRAYEQYF. In DNA form, the CDR3 reads TGTGCCAGCAGTTACTCCAGGGCCTACGAGCAGTACTTC.

Ten or more counts support this clonotype. The V call is TRBV20-1, the J call TRBJ2-5; 7 bases agree with TRBD2. From germline, CDR1 is DFQATT and CDR2 SNEGSKA (reference sequence). With V trimmed by 6 bases and J by 5 bases, 6 bases remained unmatched. The CDR3 consists of 12 residues. The CDR3, as DNA: TGCAGTGCGACCGGCGGGGGTGAGACCCAGTACTTC. This translates into CSATGGGETQYF.

This clonotype was seen a few times. The chain combines TRBV20-1 with TRBJ2-1; 9 bases fit TRBD1. The CDR3 runs 13 residues. CDR1 and CDR2 (germline): DFQATT, SNEGSKA (reference sequence). Trimming took 5 bases from V and 5 from J; bases not matched to a gene: 4. The CDR3 loop reads CSAQRTGDNEQFF. For the CDR3, the DNA is TGCAGTGCTCAACGGACAGGGGACAATGAGCAGTTCTTC.

The rearrangement joins TRBV29-1 to TRBJ2-1; 9 nucleotides agree with TRBD1. The CDR3 length is 13 residues. The germline CDR1 and CDR2 sequences are SQVTM and ANQGSEA. V lost 2 bases, J lost 7 bases, and 3 bases stayed unmatched. This CDR3 is CSVERDRENEQFF. In nucleotides, the CDR3 is TGCAGCGTTGAACGGGACAGGGAAAATGAGCAGTTCTTC.

The chain has TRBV29-1 and TRBJ2-2; the D gene is possibly TRBD1 (6 bases). The germline gives CDR1 SQVTM, CDR2 ANQGSEA. V shed 6 bases and J shed 0 bases, with 8 bases lying between them. The CDR3 totals 13 residues. CDR3 region: CSVGHTNTGELFF. The CDR3 DNA reads TGCAGCGTGGGACACACGAACACCGGGGAGCTGTTTTTT.

The sample holds a few counts of this clonotype. The gene calls are TRBV5-1 and TRBJ2-6; D unclear. Germline lookup yields CDR1 SGHRS and CDR2 YFSETQ. The length of the CDR3 is 16 residues. V was shortened by 0 bases and J by 0 bases, with 7 bases between the two germline ends. DNA of the CDR3: TGCGCCAGCAGCTTGGCCGCCTTCTCTGGGGCCAACGTCCTGACTTTC. The encoded protein is CASSLAAFSGANVLTF.

The rearrangement links TRBV24-1 to TRBJ2-1; 11 bases map to TRBD2. V dropped 9 bases and J dropped 0; count of bases not matched to a gene: 9. The CDR3 spans 17 residues. CDR1 is KGHDR, CDR2 SFDVKD, per germline. The CDR3 here is CATSGTSGIDSYNEQFF. CDR3 coding DNA: TGTGCCACCTCCGGGACTAGCGGAATCGACTCCTACAATGAGCAGTTCTTC.

V usage is TRBV10-2 and J usage is TRBJ2-5; 8 nucleotides line up with TRBD1. Germline assignment: CDR1 WSHSY and CDR2 SAAADI. Trimming took 6 bases from V and 5 from J; bases not matched to a gene: 5. This CDR3 has 13 residues. Here the CDR3 reads CASSGQGDETQYF. CDR3 coding DNA: TGCGCCAGCAGCGGACAGGGAGATGAGACCCAGTACTTC.

The V gene is TRBV28, the J gene TRBJ2-3; D is uncertain. The germline V and J ends were trimmed by 7 bases and 1 base, with 15 bases remaining between them. CDR1 and CDR2 (germline): MDHEN, SYDVKM. The CDR3 runs to 15 residues. The CDR3 region is CASNFRLPGTDTQYF. The CDR3 DNA is TGTGCCAGCAATTTTCGGTTACCCGGCACAGATACGCAGTATTTT.

A word on this clonotype: One end of the junction fails to match germline, which may point to a read error. This chain joins TRBV7-9 and TRBJ2-2; the D gene is possibly TRBD2 (6 bases). Per the germline V gene, CDR1 is SEHNR and CDR2 is FQNEAQ (reference sequence). The CDR3 extends over 13 amino acids. CDR3 nucleotide sequence: TGTGCCAGCAGCTTAGGGCTCACCGGGGGGCTGTTTTTT. It codes for CASSLGLTGGLFF.